These 13 T cell receptor beta chains came from one sample sequenced in a study of cytomegalovirus exposure and HLA in healthy donors. 60 Vbeta and 13 Jbeta primers were used in PCR. Clones were read by immunoSEQ multiplex PCR, and TCRdb kept only the in-frame ones, dropping some. The sample holds around 200,000 clones, about 80% seen once. The specimen was PBMCs. Receptors originate from a woman aged 25 to 39 in good health and CMV-seropositive.

V and J are TRBV7-2 and TRBJ2-7; D gene ambiguous. The germline CDR1 and CDR2 sequences are SGHTA and FQGNSA. This CDR3 has 12 amino acids. V was shortened by 1 base and J by 4 bases, with 5 bases between the two germline ends. DNA for the CDR3: TGTGCCAGCAGCTTAGATAAATACGAGCAGTACTTC. It specifies CASSLDKYEQYF. Filled out from reference TRBV7-2 and TRBJ2-7, the complete variable domain reads GAGVSQSPSNKVTEKGKDVELRCDPISGHTALYWYRQSLGQGLEFLIYFQGNSAPDKSGLPSDRFSAERTGGSVSTLTIQRTQQEDSAVYLCASSLDKYEQYFGPGTRLTVT.

This clone was counted between two and nine times. The chain has TRBV7-9 and TRBJ1-1; TRBD1 might be the D (5 bases). The CDR3 has 14 residues. The V gene lost 6 bases and the J gene lost 7 bases, with 18 bases spanning the gap. Germline V gene data show CDR1 as SEHNR and CDR2 as FQNEAQ (reference sequence). The CDR3 here is CASSSPRGYDEAFF. The CDR3 coding sequence is TGTGCCAGCAGTTCCCCACGGGGGTACGATGAAGCTTTCTTT.

The chain joins TRBV5-1 to TRBJ2-7, with 9 positions matching TRBD2. The CDR3 spans 15 residues. The V segment lost 0 bases and the J segment 4 bases; nucleotides outside the gene matches: 5. Germline CDR1 SGHRS, CDR2 YFSETQ. The CDR3 sequence is CASSLEVAGDYEQYF. CDR3 coding DNA: TGCGCCAGCAGCTTGGAGGTAGCGGGGGATTACGAGCAGTACTTC.

The gene calls are TRBV7-9 and TRBJ1-4; D perhaps matches TRBD1 (6 bases). Germline V gives CDR1 SEHNR, CDR2 FQNEAQ (reference sequence). The CDR3 has 12 amino acids. V was clipped by 4 bases and J by 13 bases, with 13 bases between them. The CDR3 bases are TGTGCCAGCAGCTACGACAGGACGGCACTGTTTTTT. This gives the protein CASSYDRTALFF. Using reference TRBV7-9 and TRBJ1-4 for the parts outside the CDR3, the full variable domain is DTGVSQNPRHKITKRGQNVTFRCDPISEHNRLYWYRQTLGQGPEFLTYFQNEAQLEKSRLLSDRFSAERPKGSFSTLEIQRTEQGDSAMYLCASSYDRTALFFGSGTQLSVL.

This clone was observed a handful of times. J is TRBJ1-1 and V is TRBV5-6, with no clear D. The CDR3 is made up of 15 amino acids. CDR1 is SGHDT, CDR2 YYEEEE, per germline. V shed 0 bases and J shed 1 base, with 10 bases lying between them. The CDR3 DNA reads as TGTGCCAGCAGCTTGGTGGTGCGTCCGAACACTGAAGCTTTCTTT. As protein: CASSLVVRPNTEAFF.

The chain joins TRBV5-6 to TRBJ2-4; D remains ambiguous. CDR1 and CDR2 from the germline V gene are SGHDT and YYEEEE. This CDR3 region has 15 residues. V was cut by 1 base and J by 0 bases, with 8 bases left in between. CDR3 protein: CASSLPGLAKNIQYF. The DNA of the CDR3 is TGTGCCAGCAGCTTGCCGGGTCTAGCCAAAAACATTCAGTACTTC.

The chain couples TRBV13 to TRBJ2-3, with D hard to call. The CDR3 has 17 amino acids. Germline lookup yields CDR1 PRHDT and CDR2 FYEKMQ (reference sequence). Trimming removed 4 bases at V and 0 bases at J, with 17 bases between. The CDR3 loop reads CASSSSPPGPSTDTQYF. For the CDR3, the DNA is TGTGCCAGCAGCTCATCCCCGCCAGGCCCTAGCACAGATACGCAGTATTTT.

This clone was observed a handful of times. The CDR3 region has the DNA TGTGCCAGTAGTATGCCCCGCAGGGGGCGAGTTGAAGCTTTCTTT. Protein product: CASSMPRRGRVEAFF. The J gene is TRBJ1-1, the V gene TRBV19, with TRBD1 matching over 8 bases. The CDR3 contains 15 residues. Germline V gene lookup returns CDR1 LNHDA and CDR2 SQIVND (reference sequence). V dropped 3 bases and J dropped 7; count of bases not matched to a gene: 10.

The chain carries TRBV9 and TRBJ1-2; D uncertain. V gave up 0 bases and J gave up 5 bases, with 11 bases separating them. Germline loops: CDR1 SGDLS, CDR2 YYNGEE. The CDR3 has 14 residues. The chain's CDR3 is CASSVELGPYGYTF. The CDR3 nucleotides read TGTGCCAGCAGCGTAGAATTGGGCCCGTATGGCTACACCTTC.

The rearrangement joins TRBV9 to TRBJ2-1; 7 nucleotides match TRBD2. V lost 4 bases and J lost 9; bases outside the gene matches: 22. CDR1 is SGDLS, CDR2 YYNGEE, per germline. CDR3 length equals 18 residues. The CDR3 nucleotides are TGTGCCAGCAGCATGCGAACTCACCCCGGACTAGTGATGGGTGAGCAGTTCTTC. Protein sequence: CASSMRTHPGLVMGEQFF.

CDR3 sequence: CASSSQTDRQGPQHF. CDR3 coding DNA: TGTGCCAGCAGCTCACAAACGGACAGGCAGGGGCCCCAGCATTTT. This chain links TRBV5-4 with TRBJ1-5, with TRBD1 identical over 7 bases. The V and J ends lost 3 bases and 9 bases, in that order; junction bases with no gene match: 12. Germline V lookup: CDR1 SGHNT, CDR2 YYREEE (reference sequence). The CDR3 has 15 residues.

J is TRBJ1-1 and V is TRBV7-9, with 10 bases that match TRBD1. After removal of 5 bases from V and 6 bases from J, the junction contained 6 bases not matched to a gene. CDR3 size: 14 residues. CDR1 SEHNR and CDR2 FQNEAQ come from the germline V gene (reference sequence). The CDR3 protein is CASSIGTGVAEAFF. CDR3 DNA: TGTGCCAGCAGCATAGGGACAGGGGTCGCTGAAGCTTTCTTT.

This clone was found a few times. The rearrangement joins TRBV10-2 to TRBJ2-3; a possible D gene is TRBD1 (6 bases). The CDR3 loop spans 17 amino acids. The V end was cut by 4 bases, the J end by 0 bases, with 17 bases between. Germline assignment: CDR1 WSHSY and CDR2 SAAADI. As DNA, the CDR3 is TGCGCCAGCAGTGTTCAGGGGACCGCTTATAGCACAGATACGCAGTATTTT. Protein: CASSVQGTAYSTDTQYF.